The T cell receptor beta chain described here comes from a study of shared clonotypes between healthy human individuals. About the research overall: Donors, aged 18 to 49, were a couple of women and a few men.

The CDR3 runs 15 residues. Germline assignment: CDR1 MNHNS and CDR2 SASEGT. V gave up 5 bases and J gave up 2 bases; unmatched junction bases: 9. Unsorted PBMC samples were amplified in replicate PCRs containing 250 to 350 ng DNA, some 33,000 T cell genomes. Source study methods: Filtering differed since immunoSEQ provided only junctions, with no quality scores. TCRdb keeps only in-frame clones here, not all; method: immunoSEQ multiplex PCR. Clonal size and the V and J genes are those of that table, whereas D and trimming came from the DNA. The table includes about 470,000 clones, around 75% detected once.

The V call is TRBV6-1, the J call TRBJ2-7; 7 nucleotides line up with TRBD2. The sample was PBMCs. This TCR was sampled from a woman in her forties in good health. Some clones in this sample may be carry-over from other donors' samples. The CDR3 region is CASSFGLDSTYEQYF. The CDR3 DNA reads TGTGCCAGCAGTTTCGGACTAGACAGCACCTACGAGCAGTACTTC.